This T cell receptor beta chain was recovered during a study of preoperative IRX-2 immunotherapy in early breast cancer. Treatment meaning: preoperative locoregional IRX-2 cytokine immunotherapy. Patients received preoperative, locoregional IRX-2 cytokine immunotherapy in a phase Ib study. This clone was observed a single time. CDR1 is MDHEN, CDR2 SYDVKM, per germline. V dropped 5 bases and J dropped 3 bases, with 14 bases sitting between them. This CDR3 is built from 14 residues. Clones were read by immunoSEQ multiplex PCR, and TCRdb kept only the in-frame ones, dropping some. This sample has about 62,000 clones; roughly 95% occur once, and the top ten carry approximately 1.8%.

The chain has TRBV28 and TRBJ2-7, with a possible D match to TRBD1 (6 bases). This TCR was recovered from a human donor with breast cancer. The specimen was obtained from a patient treated with IRX-2 immunotherapy. The CDR3 loop reads CASSPEVGGYEQYF. In DNA, the CDR3 is TGTGCCAGCAGTCCCGAGGTAGGGGGCTACGAGCAGTACTTC.